This T cell receptor beta chain was recovered during a study of vaccination and CD4 T cells after COVID-19. About the research overall: Convalescent donors were composed of six males and four females, of whom two were Hispanic.

CD4+ T cells that had been cultured provided DNA sequenced with the Oncomine TCR Beta short-read assay. Using its own MiXCR run on the PCR reads, TCRdb lists one record per CDR3 protein. The table records roughly 15,000 distinct CDR3 sequences, roughly 28% of them present only once. V was trimmed by 3 bases and J by 1 base, leaving 14 bases between them. Germline values: CDR1 DFQATT, CDR2 SNEGSKA (reference sequence). This CDR3 contains 15 residues. As concerns this clonotype: What it binds is not known.

Treatment defined: roughly ten-day PBMC culture with coronavirus spike peptide pools or control peptides (ViraFEST assay). The specimen sequenced was cultured CD4+ T cells from blood. This chain connects TRBV20-1 to TRBJ2-3, with a possible D match to TRBD2 (5 bases). The sequence was obtained from a human donor with COVID-19. The CDR3 sequence: CSASRTGEGTDTQYF. The CDR3 DNA is TGCAGTGCTAGCCGAACCGGGGAAGGCACAGATACGCAGTATTTT.